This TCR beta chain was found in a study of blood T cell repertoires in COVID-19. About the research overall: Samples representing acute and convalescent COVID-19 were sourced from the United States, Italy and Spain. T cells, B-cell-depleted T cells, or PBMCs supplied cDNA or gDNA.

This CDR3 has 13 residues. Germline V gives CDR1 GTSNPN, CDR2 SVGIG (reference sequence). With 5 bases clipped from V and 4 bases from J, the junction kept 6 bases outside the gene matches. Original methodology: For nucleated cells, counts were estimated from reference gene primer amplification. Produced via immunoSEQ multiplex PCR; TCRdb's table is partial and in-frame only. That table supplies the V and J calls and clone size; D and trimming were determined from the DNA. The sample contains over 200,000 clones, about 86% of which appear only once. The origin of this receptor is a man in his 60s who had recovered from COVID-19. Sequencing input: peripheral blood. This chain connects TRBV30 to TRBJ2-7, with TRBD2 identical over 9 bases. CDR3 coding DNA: TGTGCCTGGGCCCTAGCGGGACTGTACGAGCAGTACTTC. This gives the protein CAWALAGLYEQYF.